This TCR beta chain was recorded in a study of blood T cell repertoires in COVID-19. Across the study: The United States, Italy and Spain were the sources of the acute and convalescent COVID-19 samples. T cells, B-cell-depleted T cells, or PBMCs supplied cDNA or gDNA.

Worth noting for this clone: Relative to the germline gene, one junction end is altered; a read error may explain this.

The CDR3 is 12 residues long. From germline, CDR1 is SGHTA and CDR2 FQGNSA. Original data processing: By means of reference gene primer amplification, nucleated cell counts were estimated. The table came from immunoSEQ multiplex PCR; TCRdb's copy has only in-frame clones and leaves some out. That table gives V, J and clone size, and the DNA gave D and trimming. The sample comprises 150,000 to 200,000 clones, roughly 80% of which are singletons, and over 7.5% rests with the top ten. The chain joins TRBV7-2 to TRBJ2-7; 7 bases map to TRBD1. Input material: peripheral blood. This TCR was sampled from a woman between 70 and 85 years old with acute or convalescent COVID-19. Here the CDR3 DNA reads TGTGCCAGCAGCTCATCCCCGGGACAGTGGGACTTC. It is translated as CASSSSPGQWDF.